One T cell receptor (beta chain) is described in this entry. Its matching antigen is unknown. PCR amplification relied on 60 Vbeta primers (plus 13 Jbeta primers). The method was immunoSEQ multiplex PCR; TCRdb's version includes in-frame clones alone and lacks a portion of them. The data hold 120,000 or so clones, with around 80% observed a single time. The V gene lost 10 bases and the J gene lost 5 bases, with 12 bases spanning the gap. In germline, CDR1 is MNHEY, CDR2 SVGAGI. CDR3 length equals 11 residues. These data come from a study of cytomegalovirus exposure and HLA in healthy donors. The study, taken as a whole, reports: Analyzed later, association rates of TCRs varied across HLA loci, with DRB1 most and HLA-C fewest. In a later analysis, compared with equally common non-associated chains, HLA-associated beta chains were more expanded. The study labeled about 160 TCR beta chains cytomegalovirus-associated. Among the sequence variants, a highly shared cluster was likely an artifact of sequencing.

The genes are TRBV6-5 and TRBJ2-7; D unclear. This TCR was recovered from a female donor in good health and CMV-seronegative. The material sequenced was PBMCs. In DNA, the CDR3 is TGTGCCACCTCGGCAGGCCACGAGCAGTACTTC. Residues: CATSAGHEQYF.